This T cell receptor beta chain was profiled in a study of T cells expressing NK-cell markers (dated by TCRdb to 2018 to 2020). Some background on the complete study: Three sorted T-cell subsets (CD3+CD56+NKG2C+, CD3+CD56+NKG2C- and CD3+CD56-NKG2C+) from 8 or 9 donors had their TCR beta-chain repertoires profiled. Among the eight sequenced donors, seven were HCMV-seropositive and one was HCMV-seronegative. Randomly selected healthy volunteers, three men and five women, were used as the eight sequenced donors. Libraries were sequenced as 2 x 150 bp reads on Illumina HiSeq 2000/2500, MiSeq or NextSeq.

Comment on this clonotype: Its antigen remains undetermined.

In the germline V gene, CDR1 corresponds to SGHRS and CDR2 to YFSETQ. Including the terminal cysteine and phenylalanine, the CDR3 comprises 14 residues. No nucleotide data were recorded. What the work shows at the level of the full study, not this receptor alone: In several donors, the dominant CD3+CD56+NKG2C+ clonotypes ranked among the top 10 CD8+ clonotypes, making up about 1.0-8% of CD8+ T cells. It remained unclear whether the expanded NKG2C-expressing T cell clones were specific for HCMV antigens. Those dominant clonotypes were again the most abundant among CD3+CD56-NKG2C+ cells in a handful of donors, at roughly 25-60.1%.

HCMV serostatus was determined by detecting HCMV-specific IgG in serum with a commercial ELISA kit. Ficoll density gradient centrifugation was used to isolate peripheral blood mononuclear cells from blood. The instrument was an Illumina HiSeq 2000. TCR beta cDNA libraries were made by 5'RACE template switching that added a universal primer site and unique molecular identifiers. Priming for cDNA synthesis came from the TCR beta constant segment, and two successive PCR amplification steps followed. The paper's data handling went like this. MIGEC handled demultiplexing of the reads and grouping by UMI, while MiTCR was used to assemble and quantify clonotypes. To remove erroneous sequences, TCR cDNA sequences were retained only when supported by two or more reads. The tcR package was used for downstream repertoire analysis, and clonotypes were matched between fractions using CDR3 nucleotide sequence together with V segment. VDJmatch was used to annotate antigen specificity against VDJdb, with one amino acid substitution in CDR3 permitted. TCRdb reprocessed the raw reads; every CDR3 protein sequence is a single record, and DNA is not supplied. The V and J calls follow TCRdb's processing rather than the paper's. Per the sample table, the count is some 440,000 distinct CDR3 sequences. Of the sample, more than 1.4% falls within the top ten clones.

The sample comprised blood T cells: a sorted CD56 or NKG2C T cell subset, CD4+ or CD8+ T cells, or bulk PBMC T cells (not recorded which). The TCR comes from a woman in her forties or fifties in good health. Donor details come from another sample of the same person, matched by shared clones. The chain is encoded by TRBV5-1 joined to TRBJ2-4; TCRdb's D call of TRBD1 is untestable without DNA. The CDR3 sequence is CASSRGQGTDIQYF.